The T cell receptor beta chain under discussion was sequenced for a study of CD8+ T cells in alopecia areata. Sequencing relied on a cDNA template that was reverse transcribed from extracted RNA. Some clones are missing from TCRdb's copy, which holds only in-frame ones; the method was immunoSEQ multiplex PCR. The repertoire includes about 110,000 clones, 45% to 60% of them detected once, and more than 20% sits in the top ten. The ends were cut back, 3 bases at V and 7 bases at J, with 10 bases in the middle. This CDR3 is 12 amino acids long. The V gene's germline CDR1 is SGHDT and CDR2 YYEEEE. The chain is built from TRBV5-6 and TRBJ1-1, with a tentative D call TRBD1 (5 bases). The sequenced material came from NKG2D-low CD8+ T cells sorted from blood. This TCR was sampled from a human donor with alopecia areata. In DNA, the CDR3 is TGTGCCAGCAGCTACGGGACGGTTGAAGCTTTCTTT. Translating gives CASSYGTVEAFF. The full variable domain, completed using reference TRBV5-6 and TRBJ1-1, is DAGVTQSPTHLIKTRGQQVTLRCSPKSGHDTVSWYQQALGQGPQFIFQYYEEEERQRGNFPDRFSGHQFPNYSSELNVNALLLGDSALYLCASSYGTVEAFFGQGTRLTVV.